This TCR beta chain was captured by sequencing in a study of early T cells in non-severe SARS-CoV-2 infection. The CDR3 runs to 14 residues. Germline lookup yields CDR1 SGHTA and CDR2 FQGNSA. The V end lost 3 bases, the J end lost 5 bases, and 13 bases lay between the germline ends. Each CDR3 protein is one row after TCRdb ran MiXCR on the 5' RACE reads. The sample has 42,000 or so distinct CDR3 sequences; roughly 11% are singletons. V and J are TRBV7-2 and TRBJ2-5; weak D call: TRBD1 (5 bases). The clonotype originates from an adult who was a healthcare worker with PCR-confirmed SARS-CoV-2 infection or an uninfected control (not recorded which). The sample consisted of whole blood. CDR3 region: CASSFSGATETQYF. CDR3 nucleotides: TGTGCCAGCAGCTTTAGTGGGGCCACGGAGACCCAGTACTTC.